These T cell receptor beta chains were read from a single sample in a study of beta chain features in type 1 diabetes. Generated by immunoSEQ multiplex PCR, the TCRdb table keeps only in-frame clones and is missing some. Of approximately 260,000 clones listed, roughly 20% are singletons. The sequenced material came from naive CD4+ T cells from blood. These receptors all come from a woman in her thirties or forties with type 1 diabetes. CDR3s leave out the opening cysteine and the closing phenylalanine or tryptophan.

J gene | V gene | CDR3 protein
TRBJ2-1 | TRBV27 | ASRPAGAGPSLLF
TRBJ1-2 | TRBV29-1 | SDRVNYGYT
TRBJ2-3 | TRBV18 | ASSLAGGTDTQY
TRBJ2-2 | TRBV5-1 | ASYTTGFGELF
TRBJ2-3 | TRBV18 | ASSLLPTDTQY
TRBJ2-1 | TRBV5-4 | ASSQTGGNYNEQF
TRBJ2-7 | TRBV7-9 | ASSSNIVYEQY
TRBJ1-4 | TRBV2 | ASSRQLPTNEKLF
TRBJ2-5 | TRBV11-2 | ASSLGSKETQY
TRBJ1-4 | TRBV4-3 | ASSPRGSGNEKLF
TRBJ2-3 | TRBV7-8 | ASSFLDRGLTDTQY
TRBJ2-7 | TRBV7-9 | ASSPHGGNYEQY
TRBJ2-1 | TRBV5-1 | ASCIAGNYNEQF
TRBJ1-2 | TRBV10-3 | AISDGRDGYT
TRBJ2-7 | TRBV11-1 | ASTEGGGDYEQY
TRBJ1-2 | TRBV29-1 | SVEAGSGWYGYT
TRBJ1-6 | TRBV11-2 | ASSSQGQGGSPLH
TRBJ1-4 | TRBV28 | ASSLATDNEKLF
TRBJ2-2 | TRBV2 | ASSGGGAYTGELF
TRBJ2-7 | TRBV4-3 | ASATGLGYEQY
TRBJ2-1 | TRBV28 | ASSSGTGYNEQF
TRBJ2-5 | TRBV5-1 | ASSLAEETQY
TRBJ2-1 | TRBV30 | AWSVEGSGHNEQF
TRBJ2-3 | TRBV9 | ASSVADNAGTDTQY
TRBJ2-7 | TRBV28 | ASSLLSGGLAGASSYEQY
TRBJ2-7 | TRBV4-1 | ASSQDSAMSYEQY
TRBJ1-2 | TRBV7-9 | ASSSTDRGGYT
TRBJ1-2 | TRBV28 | ASSLLPSGTGIYGYT
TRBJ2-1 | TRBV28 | ASRVDRVYNEQF
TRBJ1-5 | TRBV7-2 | ASSESGQGHQPQH
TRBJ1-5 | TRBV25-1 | ASSEVGGAQPQH
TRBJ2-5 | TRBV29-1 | SVGGGAGVTQY
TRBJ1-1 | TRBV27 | ASSLRRGTEAF
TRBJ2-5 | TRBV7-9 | ASSFLAGGKETQY
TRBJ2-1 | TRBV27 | ASSSPGQGGGEQF
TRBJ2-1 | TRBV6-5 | ASSYSGTSGGSYF
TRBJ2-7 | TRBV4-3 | ASSQVHGQGKSEQY